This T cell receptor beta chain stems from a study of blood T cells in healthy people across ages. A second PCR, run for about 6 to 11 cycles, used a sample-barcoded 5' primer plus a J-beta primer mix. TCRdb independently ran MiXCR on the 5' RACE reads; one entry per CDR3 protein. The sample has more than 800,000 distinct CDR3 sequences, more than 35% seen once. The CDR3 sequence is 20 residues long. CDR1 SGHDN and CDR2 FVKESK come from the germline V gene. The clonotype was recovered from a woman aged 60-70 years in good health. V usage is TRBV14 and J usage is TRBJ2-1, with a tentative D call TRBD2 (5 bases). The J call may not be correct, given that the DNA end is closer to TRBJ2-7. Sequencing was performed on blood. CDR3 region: CASSQDEFRLPPGIYNEQYF. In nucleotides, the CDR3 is TGTGCCAGCAGCCAAGACGAATTTCGACTGCCCCCCGGGATCTACAATGAGCAGTACTTC.